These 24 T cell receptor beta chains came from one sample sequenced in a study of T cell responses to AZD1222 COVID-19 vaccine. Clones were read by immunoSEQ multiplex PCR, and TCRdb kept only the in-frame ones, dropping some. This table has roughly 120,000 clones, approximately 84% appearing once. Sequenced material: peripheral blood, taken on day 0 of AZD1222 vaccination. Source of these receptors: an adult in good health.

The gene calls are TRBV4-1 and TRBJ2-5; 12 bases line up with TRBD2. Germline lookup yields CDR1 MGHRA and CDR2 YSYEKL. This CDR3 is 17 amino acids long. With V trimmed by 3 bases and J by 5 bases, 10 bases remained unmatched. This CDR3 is CASSHQGLAGRSETQYF. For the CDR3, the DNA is TGCGCCAGCAGCCACCAAGGACTAGCGGGGAGATCGGAGACCCAGTACTTC.

In DNA form, the CDR3 reads TGTGCCAGCAGCTTACGGGCCCACAGGCTAACTAGCACAGATACGCAGTATTTT. Translated: CASSLRAHRLTSTDTQYF. The chain is built from TRBV11-2 and TRBJ2-3, with D perhaps TRBD1 (5 bases). This CDR3 contains 18 residues. V was trimmed by 2 bases and J by 0 bases, leaving 18 bases between them. CDR1 and CDR2 (germline): SGHAT, FQNNGV. The full variable domain, rest sourced from reference TRBV11-2 and TRBJ2-3, is EAGVAQSPRYKIIEKRQSVAFWCNPISGHATLYWYQQILGQGPKLLIQFQNNGVVDDSQLPKDRFSAERLKGVDSTLKIQPAKLEDSAVYLCASSLRAHRLTSTDTQYFGPGTRLTVL.

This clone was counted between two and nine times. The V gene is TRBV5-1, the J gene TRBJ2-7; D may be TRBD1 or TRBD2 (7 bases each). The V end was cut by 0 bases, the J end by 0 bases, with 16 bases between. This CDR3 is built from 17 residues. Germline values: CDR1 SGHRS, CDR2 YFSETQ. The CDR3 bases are TGCGCCAGCAGCTTGGCAGCAGGGGGGACTAACTCCTACGAGCAGTACTTC. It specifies CASSLAAGGTNSYEQYF.

The CDR3 coding sequence is TGTGCCAGCAGCTTGCCGACAGGGGGCCGGTATGGCTACACCTTC. Amino acids: CASSLPTGGRYGYTF. The genes are TRBV5-6 and TRBJ1-2; TRBD1 agrees at 10 bases. CDR1 SGHDT and CDR2 YYEEEE come from the germline V gene. Germline trimming cut 1 base from V and 5 bases from J; bases unmatched to any gene: 5. This CDR3 region has 15 residues.

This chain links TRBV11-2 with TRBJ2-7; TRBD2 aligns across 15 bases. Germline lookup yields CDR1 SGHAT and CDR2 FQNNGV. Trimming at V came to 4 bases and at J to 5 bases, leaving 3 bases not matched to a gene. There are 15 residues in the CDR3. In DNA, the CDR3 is TGTGCCAGCAGCTCGGGACTAGCGGGGGGAAACGAGCAGTACTTC. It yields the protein CASSSGLAGGNEQYF.

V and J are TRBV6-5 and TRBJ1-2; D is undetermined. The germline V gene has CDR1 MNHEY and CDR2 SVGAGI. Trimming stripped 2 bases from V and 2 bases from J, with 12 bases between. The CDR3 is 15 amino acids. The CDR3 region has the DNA TGTGCCAGCAGTTACGCCAACTTTCGGAACTATGGCTACACCTTC. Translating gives CASSYANFRNYGYTF.

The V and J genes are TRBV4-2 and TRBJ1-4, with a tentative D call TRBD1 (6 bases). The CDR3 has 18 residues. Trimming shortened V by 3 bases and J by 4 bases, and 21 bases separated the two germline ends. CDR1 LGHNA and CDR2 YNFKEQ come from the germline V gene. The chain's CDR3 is CASSHDSIPGVGNEKLFF. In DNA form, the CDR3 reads TGTGCCAGCAGCCATGACAGTATCCCAGGGGTTGGTAATGAAAAACTGTTTTTT.

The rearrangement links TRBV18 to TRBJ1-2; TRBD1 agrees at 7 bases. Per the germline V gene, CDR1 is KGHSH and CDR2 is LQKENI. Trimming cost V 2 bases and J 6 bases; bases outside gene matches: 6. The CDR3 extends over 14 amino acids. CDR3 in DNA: TGTGCCAGCTCACCAGGGCAGGGGGTAGATGGCTACACCTTC. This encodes CASSPGQGVDGYTF.

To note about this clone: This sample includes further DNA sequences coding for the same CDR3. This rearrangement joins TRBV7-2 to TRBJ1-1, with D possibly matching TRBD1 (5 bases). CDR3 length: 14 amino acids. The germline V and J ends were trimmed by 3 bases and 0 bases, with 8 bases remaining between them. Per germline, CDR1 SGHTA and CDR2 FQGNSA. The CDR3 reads CASSLLGVNTEAFF. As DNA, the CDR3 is TGTGCCAGCAGCTTGCTGGGGGTGAACACTGAAGCTTTCTTT.

CDR3 in amino acids: CASSGGGLTYEQYF. CDR3 sequence (DNA): TGTGCCAGCTCGGGAGGGGGCCTCACCTACGAGCAGTACTTC. The J gene is TRBJ2-7, the V gene TRBV2; D is possibly TRBD2 (8 bases). CDR1 is SNHLY and CDR2 is FYNNEI in the germline V gene. V shed 8 bases and J shed 2 bases, with 16 bases lying between them. This CDR3 comprises 14 residues.

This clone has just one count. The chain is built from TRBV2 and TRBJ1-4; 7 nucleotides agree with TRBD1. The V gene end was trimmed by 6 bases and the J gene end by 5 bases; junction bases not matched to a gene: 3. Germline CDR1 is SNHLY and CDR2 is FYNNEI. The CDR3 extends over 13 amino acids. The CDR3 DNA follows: TGTGCCAGCAGCGACAGGGAGAATGAAAAACTGTTTTTT. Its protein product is CASSDRENEKLFF.

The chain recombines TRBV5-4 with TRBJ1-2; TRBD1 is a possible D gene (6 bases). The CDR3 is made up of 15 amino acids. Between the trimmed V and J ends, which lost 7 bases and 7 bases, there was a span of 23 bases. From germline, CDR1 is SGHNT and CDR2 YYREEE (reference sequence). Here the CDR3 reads CASEFTFGRGFGYTF. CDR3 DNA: TGTGCCAGCGAATTCACCTTCGGCAGGGGATTTGGCTACACCTTC.

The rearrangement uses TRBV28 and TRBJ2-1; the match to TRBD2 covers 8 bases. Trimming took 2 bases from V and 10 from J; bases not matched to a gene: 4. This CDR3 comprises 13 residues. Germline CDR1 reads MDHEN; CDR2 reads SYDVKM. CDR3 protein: CASSLTSGGEQFF. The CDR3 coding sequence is TGTGCCAGCAGTTTAACGTCGGGGGGGGAGCAGTTCTTC. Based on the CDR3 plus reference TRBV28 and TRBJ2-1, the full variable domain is DVKVTQSSRYLVKRTGEKVFLECVQDMDHENMFWYRQDPGLGLRLIYFSYDVKMKEKGDIPEGYSVSREKKERFSLILESASTNQTSMYLCASSLTSGGEQFFGPGTRLTVL.

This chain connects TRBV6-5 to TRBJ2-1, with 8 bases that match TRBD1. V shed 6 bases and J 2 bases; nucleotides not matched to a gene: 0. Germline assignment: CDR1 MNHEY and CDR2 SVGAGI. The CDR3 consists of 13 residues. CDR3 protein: CASRDRAYNEQFF. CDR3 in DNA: TGTGCCAGCAGGGACAGGGCCTACAATGAGCAGTTCTTC.

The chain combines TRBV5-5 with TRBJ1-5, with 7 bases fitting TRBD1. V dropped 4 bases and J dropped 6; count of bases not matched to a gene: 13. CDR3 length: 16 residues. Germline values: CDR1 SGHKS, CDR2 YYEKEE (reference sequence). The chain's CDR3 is CASSRFDAGGTQPQHF. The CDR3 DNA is TGTGCCAGCAGCCGCTTCGACGCAGGGGGAACTCAGCCCCAGCATTTT.

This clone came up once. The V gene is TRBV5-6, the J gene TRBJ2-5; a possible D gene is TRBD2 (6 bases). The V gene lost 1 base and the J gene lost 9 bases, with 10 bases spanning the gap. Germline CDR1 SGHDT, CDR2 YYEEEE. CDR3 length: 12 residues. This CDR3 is CASSLSRDAQYF. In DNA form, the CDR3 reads TGTGCCAGCAGCTTGTCGCGGGACGCCCAGTACTTC.

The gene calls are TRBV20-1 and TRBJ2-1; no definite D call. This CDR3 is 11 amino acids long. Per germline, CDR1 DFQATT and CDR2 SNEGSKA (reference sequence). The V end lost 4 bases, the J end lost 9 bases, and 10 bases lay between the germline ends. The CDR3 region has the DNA TGCAGTGCTACCGGTCCCCTTGAGCAGTTCTTC. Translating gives CSATGPLEQFF.

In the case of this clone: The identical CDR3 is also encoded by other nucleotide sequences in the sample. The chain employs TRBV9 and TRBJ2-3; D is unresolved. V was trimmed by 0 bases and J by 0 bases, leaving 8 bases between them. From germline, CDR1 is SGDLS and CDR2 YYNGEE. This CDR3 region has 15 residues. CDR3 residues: CASSVAVDSTDTQYF. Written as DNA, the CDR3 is TGTGCCAGCAGCGTAGCGGTTGACAGCACAGATACGCAGTATTTT.

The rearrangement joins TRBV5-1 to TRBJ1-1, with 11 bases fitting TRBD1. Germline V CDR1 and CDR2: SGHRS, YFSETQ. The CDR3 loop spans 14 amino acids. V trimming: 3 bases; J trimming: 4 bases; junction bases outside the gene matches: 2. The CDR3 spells CASSWGQGGTEAFF. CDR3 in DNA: TGCGCCAGCAGCTGGGGACAGGGGGGCACTGAAGCTTTCTTT.

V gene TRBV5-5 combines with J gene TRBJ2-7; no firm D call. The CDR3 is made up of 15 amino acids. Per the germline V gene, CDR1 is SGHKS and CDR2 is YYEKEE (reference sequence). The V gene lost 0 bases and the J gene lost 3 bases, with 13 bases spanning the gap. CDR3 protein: CASSLVSGWGYEQYF. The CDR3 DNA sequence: TGTGCCAGCAGCTTGGTTTCTGGGTGGGGCTACGAGCAGTACTTC.

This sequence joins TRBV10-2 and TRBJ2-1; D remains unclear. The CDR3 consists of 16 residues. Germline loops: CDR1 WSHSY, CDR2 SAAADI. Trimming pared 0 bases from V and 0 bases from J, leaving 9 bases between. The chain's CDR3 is CASSESMASSYNEQFF. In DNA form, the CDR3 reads TGCGCCAGCAGTGAGTCGATGGCGAGCTCCTACAATGAGCAGTTCTTC.

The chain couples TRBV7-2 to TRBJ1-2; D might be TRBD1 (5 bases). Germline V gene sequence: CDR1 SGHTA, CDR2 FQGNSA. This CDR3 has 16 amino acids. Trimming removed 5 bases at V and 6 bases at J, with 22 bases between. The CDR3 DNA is TGTGCCAGCAGCCCAGACGGTAGGGGACCGTTGAATGGCTACACCTTC. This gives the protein CASSPDGRGPLNGYTF.

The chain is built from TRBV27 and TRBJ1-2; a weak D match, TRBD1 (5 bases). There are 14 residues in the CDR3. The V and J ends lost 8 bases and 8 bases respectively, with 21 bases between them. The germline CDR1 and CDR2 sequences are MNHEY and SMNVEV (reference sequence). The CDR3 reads CASAPPGRLRGYTF. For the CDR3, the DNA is TGTGCCAGCGCTCCCCCAGGGAGACTTCGAGGCTACACCTTC.

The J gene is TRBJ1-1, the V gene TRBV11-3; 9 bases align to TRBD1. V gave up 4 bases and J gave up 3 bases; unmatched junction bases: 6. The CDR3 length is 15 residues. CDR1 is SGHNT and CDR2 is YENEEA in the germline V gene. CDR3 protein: CASSSGQGRDTEAFF. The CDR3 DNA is TGTGCCAGCAGCTCCGGACAGGGGAGAGACACTGAAGCTTTCTTT.